This TCR beta chain is drawn from a study of shared clonotypes between healthy human individuals. In regard to this clone: Other nucleotide sequences from this sample produce the same CDR3.

Only Caucasian adults living in Nashville, Tennessee made up the donor group. Genomic DNA of unsorted samples came from approximately 100 million PBMCs. V lost 7 bases and J lost 0, with 16 bases in between. Germline CDR1 and CDR2: SGHDN and FVKESK. The CDR3 is 16 residues long. The table came from immunoSEQ multiplex PCR; TCRdb's copy has only in-frame clones and leaves some out. The sample includes fewer than 600,000 clones, more than 75% seen only once; the top ten take about 12%. The source material was PBMCs. This sequence was found in a woman in her 40s in good health. Some clones in this sample may be carry-over from other donors' samples. The chain joins TRBV14 to TRBJ2-1, with D unclear. Here the CDR3 DNA reads TGTGCCAGCACCCTAGGTACGCCATTCTCCTACAATGAGCAGTTCTTC. This codes for CASTLGTPFSYNEQFF.